One sample yielded the 21 T cell receptor beta chains listed below, sequenced in a study of cytomegalovirus exposure and HLA in healthy donors. Primers included in the PCR were 60 Vbeta and 13 Jbeta primers. Sequencing was performed with immunoSEQ multiplex PCR; in TCRdb, only in-frame clones are kept and a portion is missing. Among over 120,000 clones, 65% to 90% were seen once, and the ten largest hold less than 3.5%. The sample comprised PBMCs. All receptors derive from a woman aged 25-40 years in good health and CMV-seronegative.

The chain joins TRBV5-1 to TRBJ2-5; D unclear. The ends were cut back, 3 bases at V and 1 base at J, with 10 bases in the middle. The CDR3 has 14 amino acids. Germline CDR1 is SGHRS and CDR2 is YFSETQ. This CDR3 reads CASSSTVTQETQYF. CDR3 coding DNA: TGCGCCAGCAGCTCTACAGTGACCCAAGAGACCCAGTACTTC. The full variable domain, with the rest looked up from reference TRBV5-1 and TRBJ2-5, is KAGVTQTPRYLIKTRGQQVTLSCSPISGHRSVSWYQQTPGQGLQFLFEYFSETQRNKGNFPGRFSGRQFSNSRSEMNVSTLELGDSALYLCASSSTVTQETQYFGPGTRLLVL.

The CDR3 coding sequence is TGTGCCAGCAGTGACACGAGCGGGAGGGGCACAGATACGCAGTATTTT. Residues: CASSDTSGRGTDTQYF. The chain combines TRBV6-4 with TRBJ2-3; 10 positions match TRBD2. CDR3 length equals 16 residues. Germline CDR1 is MRHNA and CDR2 is SNTAGT. With 2 bases clipped from V and 1 base from J, the junction kept 3 bases outside the gene matches.

The chain has TRBV2 and TRBJ2-5; D gene ambiguous. CDR1 SNHLY and CDR2 FYNNEI come from the germline V gene. CDR3 length: 12 residues. The V and J ends lost 5 bases and 2 bases respectively, with 6 bases between them. CDR3 sequence (DNA): TGTGCCAGCAGTTCGTCTCAAGAGACCCAGTACTTC. Its protein product is CASSSSQETQYF.

The rearrangement links TRBV27 to TRBJ1-1; the D gene is possibly TRBD1 (5 bases). The germline CDR1 and CDR2 sequences are MNHEY and SMNVEV (reference sequence). CDR3 size: 11 residues. Trimming cost V 8 bases and J 8 bases, with 12 bases left between them. This CDR3 reads CASYKGVEAFF. In nucleotides, the CDR3 is TGTGCCAGCTACAAAGGGGTCGAAGCTTTCTTT.

This chain joins TRBV5-1 and TRBJ2-1, with no clear D. CDR1 is SGHRS and CDR2 is YFSETQ in the germline V gene. This CDR3 is 13 amino acids long. With 0 bases removed from V and 5 bases from J, the gap between germline ends came to 6 bases. CDR3 nucleotide sequence: TGCGCCAGCAGCTTGGACGACAACAATGAGCAGTTCTTC. As protein: CASSLDDNNEQFF.

The J gene is TRBJ2-1, the V gene TRBV2; 7 nucleotides line up with TRBD2. This CDR3 has 15 amino acids. V was clipped by 5 bases and J by 10 bases; unmatched bases: 14. Germline V gives CDR1 SNHLY, CDR2 FYNNEI. CDR3 sequence reads: CASSPTGTWGGEQFF. As DNA, the CDR3 is TGTGCCAGCAGTCCCACCGGGACTTGGGGGGGGGAGCAGTTCTTC.

V and J are TRBV28 and TRBJ2-7; the D gene is possibly TRBD2 (7 bases). The CDR3 is made up of 15 amino acids. Per germline, CDR1 MDHEN and CDR2 SYDVKM. Trimming pared 5 bases from V and 2 bases from J, leaving 16 bases between. The DNA of the CDR3 is TGTGCCAGCAGTATGGGGGGGCGCGGCGCCTACGAGCAGTACTTC. Translated: CASSMGGRGAYEQYF.

The J gene is TRBJ2-7, the V gene TRBV6-1; D is ambiguous. V shed 7 bases and J shed 4 bases, with 14 bases lying between them. Per germline, CDR1 MNHNS and CDR2 SASEGT. The CDR3 is made up of 13 amino acids. CDR3 bases: TGTGCCAGCATGAGGCAGATAAATTACGAGCAGTACTTC. Translating it yields CASMRQINYEQYF.

This sequence joins TRBV7-2 and TRBJ1-1, with D unclear. Trimming left V 0 bases short and J 0 bases short, with 5 bases between. Looked up from germline, CDR1 is SGHTA and CDR2 is FQGNSA. The CDR3 length is 14 residues. The CDR3 nucleotides are TGTGCCAGCAGCTTAGCCCTACTGAACACTGAAGCTTTCTTT. Translation gives CASSLALLNTEAFF.

This sequence joins TRBV30 and TRBJ1-1; the D gene is possibly TRBD1 (6 bases). Trimming removed 4 bases from V and 2 bases from J, with 14 bases in between. This CDR3 has 14 amino acids. CDR1 is GTSNPN, CDR2 SVGIG, per germline (reference sequence). The CDR3 DNA follows: TGTGCCTGGACCCCGACAGGTGTCAACACTGAAGCTTTCTTT. Its translation is CAWTPTGVNTEAFF.

This chain connects TRBV5-1 to TRBJ2-2; D may be TRBD2 (7 bases). This CDR3 is 16 amino acids long. Trimming took 4 bases from V and 4 from J, leaving 17 bases between them. Germline-derived CDR1 and CDR2 are SGHRS and YFSETQ. The CDR3 DNA sequence: TGCGCCAGCAGCCCCGTCGCGGGGGCTGGCACCGGGGAGCTGTTTTTT. It yields the protein CASSPVAGAGTGELFF. Variable domain in full (rest from reference TRBV5-1 and TRBJ2-2): KAGVTQTPRYLIKTRGQQVTLSCSPISGHRSVSWYQQTPGQGLQFLFEYFSETQRNKGNFPGRFSGRQFSNSRSEMNVSTLELGDSALYLCASSPVAGAGTGELFFGEGSRLTVL.

This chain connects TRBV7-9 to TRBJ1-2; D gene uncertain. There are 17 residues in the CDR3. V lost 4 bases to trimming and J lost 8 bases, with 26 bases between them. Germline V gene sequence: CDR1 SEHNR, CDR2 FQNEAQ (reference sequence). In DNA, the CDR3 is TGTGCCAGCAGCTCAGGCCTGAGAGGGCCCACAAAAGGGGGCTACACCTTC. Translating gives CASSSGLRGPTKGGYTF.

This chain links TRBV19 with TRBJ1-4; D is perhaps TRBD1 (6 bases). From germline, CDR1 is LNHDA and CDR2 SQIVND (reference sequence). The CDR3 length is 14 residues. V lost 8 bases and J lost 11, with 21 bases in between. The CDR3 here is CASSKQGVVDKLFF. The CDR3 DNA reads TGTGCCAGTTCAAAACAGGGTGTTGTGGATAAACTGTTTTTT.

The V and J genes are TRBV28 and TRBJ2-1; 14 nucleotides agree with TRBD2. J lost 7 bases, V lost 6 bases, and 5 bases had no gene match. CDR3 size: 15 residues. Looked up from germline, CDR1 is MDHEN and CDR2 is SYDVKM. The CDR3 is CASRMGTSGRNEQFF. The CDR3 DNA is TGTGCCAGCAGGATGGGGACTAGCGGGAGAAATGAGCAGTTCTTC.

On this clone: The same CDR3 is also encoded by other DNA sequences in this sample. V usage is TRBV5-1 and J usage is TRBJ1-1; TRBD1 matches at 7 bases. Germline V gene sequence: CDR1 SGHRS, CDR2 YFSETQ. Losses at the gene ends were 7 bases for V and 2 bases for J; bases not matched to a gene: 5. The CDR3 loop spans 13 amino acids. DNA of the CDR3: TGCGCCAGCGGGCCAGGGGGTAACACTGAAGCTTTCTTT. Amino acid sequence: CASGPGGNTEAFF.

The chain employs TRBV11-2 and TRBJ2-1, with 12 bases aligning to TRBD2. In germline, CDR1 is SGHAT, CDR2 FQNNGV. CDR3 length: 15 residues. After removal of 6 bases from V and 6 bases from J, the junction contained 6 bases not matched to a gene. The DNA of the CDR3 is TGTGCCAGCAGTCTCGGGACTAGCGGGCTCAATGAGCAGTTCTTC. Its protein is CASSLGTSGLNEQFF.

This clone was counted only a few times. The chain employs TRBV5-1 and TRBJ1-3; perhaps TRBD1 as D (6 bases). CDR1 and CDR2 from the germline V gene are SGHRS and YFSETQ. The CDR3 contains 14 residues. The V and J ends lost 0 bases and 4 bases respectively, with 8 bases between them. CDR3 in DNA: TGCGCCAGCAGCTTGGAGGGGGTCGGAAACACCATATATTTT. Its protein is CASSLEGVGNTIYF.

This chain uses TRBV5-6 with TRBJ2-1; 15 bases are a match to TRBD2. The CDR3 is made up of 14 amino acids. The ends lost 4 bases at V and 10 bases at J; junction bases unmatched: 3. Per germline, CDR1 SGHDT and CDR2 YYEEEE. The CDR3 coding sequence is TGTGCCAGCAGCCGGACTAGCGGGAGGGGAGAGCAGTTCTTC. Protein product: CASSRTSGRGEQFF.

This clone was seen only a few times. V is TRBV28 and J is TRBJ1-1, with 7 bases fitting TRBD1. The CDR3 has 14 residues. The junction had 7 bases not matched to a gene; V was cut back by 6 bases and J by 3 bases. Germline CDR1 MDHEN, CDR2 SYDVKM. CDR3 bases: TGTGCCAGCAGCTCTGGGACAGCTTACACTGAAGCTTTCTTT. It translates to CASSSGTAYTEAFF.

This clone was found once. V is TRBV20-1 and J is TRBJ1-1, with D perhaps TRBD1 (5 bases). CDR1 is DFQATT, CDR2 SNEGSKA, per germline (reference sequence). The V end lost 6 bases, the J end lost 4 bases, and 9 bases lay between the germline ends. The CDR3 loop spans 11 amino acids. CDR3 protein: CSAIRVTEAFF. The CDR3 DNA reads TGCAGTGCCATCAGGGTCACTGAAGCTTTCTTT.

The J gene is TRBJ1-2, the V gene TRBV15; perhaps TRBD1 as D (5 bases). Germline V gives CDR1 LNHNV, CDR2 YYDKDF (reference sequence). V lost 9 bases and J 4 bases, leaving 21 bases between the germline ends. The CDR3 runs 15 residues. CDR3 coding DNA: TGTGCCACTCGCCTGGGCAGGCAAGGGGTCTATGGCTACACCTTC. Translation: CATRLGRQGVYGYTF.